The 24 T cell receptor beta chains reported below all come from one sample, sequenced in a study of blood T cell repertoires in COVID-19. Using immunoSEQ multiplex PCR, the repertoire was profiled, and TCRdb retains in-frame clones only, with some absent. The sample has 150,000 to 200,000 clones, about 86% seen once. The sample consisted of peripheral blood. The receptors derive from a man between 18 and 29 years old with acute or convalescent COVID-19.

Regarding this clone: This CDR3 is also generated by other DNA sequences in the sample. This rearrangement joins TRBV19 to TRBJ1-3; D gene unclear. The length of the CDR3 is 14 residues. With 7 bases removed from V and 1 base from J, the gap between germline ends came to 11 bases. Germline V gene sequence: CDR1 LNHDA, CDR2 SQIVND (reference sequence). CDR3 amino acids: CASTSGGSGNTIYF. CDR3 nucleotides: TGTGCCAGTACCTCGGGAGGATCTGGAAACACCATATATTTT.

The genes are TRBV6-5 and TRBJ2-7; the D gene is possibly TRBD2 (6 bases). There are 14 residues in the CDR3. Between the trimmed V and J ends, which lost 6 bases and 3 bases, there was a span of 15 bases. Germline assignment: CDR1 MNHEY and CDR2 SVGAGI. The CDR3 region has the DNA TGTGCCAGCAGCACATCTAGCGTAGGCTACGAGCAGTACGTC. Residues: CASSTSSVGYEQYV.

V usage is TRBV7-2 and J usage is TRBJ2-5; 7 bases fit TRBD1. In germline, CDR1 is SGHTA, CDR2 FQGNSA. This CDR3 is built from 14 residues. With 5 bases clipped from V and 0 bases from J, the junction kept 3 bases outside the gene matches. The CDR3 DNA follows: TGTGCCAGCAGCCCGGGACAGAACCAAGAGACCCAGTACTTC. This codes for CASSPGQNQETQYF.

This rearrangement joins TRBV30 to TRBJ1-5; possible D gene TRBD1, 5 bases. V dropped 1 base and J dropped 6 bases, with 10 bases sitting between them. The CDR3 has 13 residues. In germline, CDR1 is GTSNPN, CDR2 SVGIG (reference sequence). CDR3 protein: CAWSAGSGQPQHF. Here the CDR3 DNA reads TGTGCCTGGAGTGCAGGGTCGGGTCAGCCCCAGCATTTT. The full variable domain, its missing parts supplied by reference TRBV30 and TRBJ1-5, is SQTIHQWPATLVQPVGSPLSLECTVEGTSNPNLYWYRQAAGRGLQLLFYSVGIGQISSEVPQNLSASRPQDRQFILSSKKLLLSDSGFYLCAWSAGSGQPQHFGDGTRLSIL.

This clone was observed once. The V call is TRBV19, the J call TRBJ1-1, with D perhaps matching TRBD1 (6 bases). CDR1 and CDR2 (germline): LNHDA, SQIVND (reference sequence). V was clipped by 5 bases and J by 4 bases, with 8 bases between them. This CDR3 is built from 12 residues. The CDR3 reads CASSYRATEAFF. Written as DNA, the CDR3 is TGTGCCAGTAGTTACAGGGCCACTGAAGCTTTCTTT.

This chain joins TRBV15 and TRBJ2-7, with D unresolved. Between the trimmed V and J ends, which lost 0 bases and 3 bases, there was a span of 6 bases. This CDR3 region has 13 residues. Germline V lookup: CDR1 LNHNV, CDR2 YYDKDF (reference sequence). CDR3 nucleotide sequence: TGTGCCACCAGCAGAGATTTGAGCTACGAGCAGTACGTC. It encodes CATSRDLSYEQYV.

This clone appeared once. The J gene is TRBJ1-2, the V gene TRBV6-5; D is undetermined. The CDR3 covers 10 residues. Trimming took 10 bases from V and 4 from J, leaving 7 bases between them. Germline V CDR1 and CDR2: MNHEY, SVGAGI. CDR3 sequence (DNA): TGTGCCACCGAGCTCTATGGCTACACCTTC. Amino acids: CATELYGYTF.

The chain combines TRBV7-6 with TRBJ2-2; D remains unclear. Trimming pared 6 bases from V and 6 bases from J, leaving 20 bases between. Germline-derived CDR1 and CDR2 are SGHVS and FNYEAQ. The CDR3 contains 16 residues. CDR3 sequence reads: CASSPVVSASAGELFF. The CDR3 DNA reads TGTGCCAGCAGTCCAGTAGTTTCAGCGTCGGCCGGGGAGCTGTTTTTT. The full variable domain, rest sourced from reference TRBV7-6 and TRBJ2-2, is GAGVSQSPRYKVTKRGQDVALRCDPISGHVSLYWYRQALGQGPEFLTYFNYEAQQDKSGLPNDRFSAERPEGSISTLTIQRTEQRDSAMYRCASSPVVSASAGELFFGEGSRLTVL.

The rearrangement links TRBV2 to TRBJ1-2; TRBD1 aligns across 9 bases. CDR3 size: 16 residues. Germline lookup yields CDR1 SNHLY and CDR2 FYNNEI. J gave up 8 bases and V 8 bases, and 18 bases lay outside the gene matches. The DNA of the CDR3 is TGTGCCAGCTATAGGTCCTCACAGGGGGCACATGGAGGCTACACCTTC. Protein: CASYRSSQGAHGGYTF.

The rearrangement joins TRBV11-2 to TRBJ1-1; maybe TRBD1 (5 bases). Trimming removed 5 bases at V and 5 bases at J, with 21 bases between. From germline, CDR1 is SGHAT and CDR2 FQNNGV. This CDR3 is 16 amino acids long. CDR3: CASSHSLGRGGTEAFF. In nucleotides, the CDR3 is TGTGCCAGCAGCCACTCCCTGGGGAGGGGAGGGACTGAAGCTTTCTTT. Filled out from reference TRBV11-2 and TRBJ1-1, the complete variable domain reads EAGVAQSPRYKIIEKRQSVAFWCNPISGHATLYWYQQILGQGPKLLIQFQNNGVVDDSQLPKDRFSAERLKGVDSTLKIQPAKLEDSAVYLCASSHSLGRGGTEAFFGQGTRLTVV.

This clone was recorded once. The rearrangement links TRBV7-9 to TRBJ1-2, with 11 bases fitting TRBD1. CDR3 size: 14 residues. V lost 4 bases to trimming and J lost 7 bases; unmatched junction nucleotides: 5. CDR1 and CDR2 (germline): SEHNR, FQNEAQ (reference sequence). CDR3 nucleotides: TGTGCCAGCAGCTCGGACAGGGGGCGCCGTGGCTACACCTTC. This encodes CASSSDRGRRGYTF.

The CDR3 here is CASSPLADQETQYF. The CDR3 nucleotides read TGTGCCAGCAGCCCATTAGCGGACCAAGAGACCCAGTACTTC. The gene calls are TRBV11-2 and TRBJ2-5, with D perhaps TRBD2 (6 bases). V was cut by 5 bases and J by 0 bases, with 10 bases left in between. CDR1 and CDR2 from the germline V gene are SGHAT and FQNNGV. CDR3 size: 14 residues. The variable domain in full, with the rest retrieved from reference TRBV11-2 and TRBJ2-5, is EAGVAQSPRYKIIEKRQSVAFWCNPISGHATLYWYQQILGQGPKLLIQFQNNGVVDDSQLPKDRFSAERLKGVDSTLKIQPAKLEDSAVYLCASSPLADQETQYFGPGTRLLVL.

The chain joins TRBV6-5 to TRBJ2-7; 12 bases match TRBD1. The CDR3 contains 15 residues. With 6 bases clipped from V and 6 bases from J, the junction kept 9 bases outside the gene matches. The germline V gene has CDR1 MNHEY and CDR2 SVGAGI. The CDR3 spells CASSSSGTGGGEQYF. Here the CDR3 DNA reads TGTGCCAGCAGCTCTTCCGGGACAGGGGGCGGCGAGCAGTACTTC.

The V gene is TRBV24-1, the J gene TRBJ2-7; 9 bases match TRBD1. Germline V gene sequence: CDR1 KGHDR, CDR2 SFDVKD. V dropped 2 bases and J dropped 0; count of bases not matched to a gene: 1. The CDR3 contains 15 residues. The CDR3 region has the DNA TGTGCCACCAGTGATTGGGGACAGGGCTCCTACGAGCAGTACGTC. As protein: CATSDWGQGSYEQYV.

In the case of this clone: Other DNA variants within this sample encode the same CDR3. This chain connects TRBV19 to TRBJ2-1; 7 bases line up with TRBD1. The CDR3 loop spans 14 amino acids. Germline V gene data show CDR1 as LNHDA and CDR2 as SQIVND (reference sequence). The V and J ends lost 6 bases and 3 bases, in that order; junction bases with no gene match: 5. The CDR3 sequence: CASSPGTVYNEQFF. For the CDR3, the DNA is TGTGCCAGTAGCCCCGGGACAGTCTACAATGAGCAGTTCTTC.

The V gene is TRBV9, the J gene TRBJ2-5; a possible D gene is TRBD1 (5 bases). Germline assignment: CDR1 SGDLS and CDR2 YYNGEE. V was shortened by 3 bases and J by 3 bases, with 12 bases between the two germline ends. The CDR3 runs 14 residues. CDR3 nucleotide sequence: TGTGCCAGCAGCGCGGGTTGGGGCGAAGAGACCCAGTACTTC. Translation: CASSAGWGEETQYF.

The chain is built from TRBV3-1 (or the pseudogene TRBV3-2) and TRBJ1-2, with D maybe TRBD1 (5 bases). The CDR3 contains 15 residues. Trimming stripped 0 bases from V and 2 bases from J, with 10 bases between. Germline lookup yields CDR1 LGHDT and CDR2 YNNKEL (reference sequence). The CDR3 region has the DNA TGTGCCAGCAGCCAAGATTTACAGGACAACTATGGCTACACCTTC. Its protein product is CASSQDLQDNYGYTF.

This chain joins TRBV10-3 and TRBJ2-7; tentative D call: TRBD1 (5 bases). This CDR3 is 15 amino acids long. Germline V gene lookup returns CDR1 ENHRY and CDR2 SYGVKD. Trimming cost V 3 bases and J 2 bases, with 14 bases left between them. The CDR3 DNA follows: TGTGCCATCAGTGATAGTGCAGGGCAAACCTACGAGCAGTACTTC. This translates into CAISDSAGQTYEQYF.

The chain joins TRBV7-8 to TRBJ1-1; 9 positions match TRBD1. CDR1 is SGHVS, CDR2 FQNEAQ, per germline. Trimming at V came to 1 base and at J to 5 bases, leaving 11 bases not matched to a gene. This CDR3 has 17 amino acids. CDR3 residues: CASSLEAWGQGRTEAFF. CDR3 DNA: TGTGCCAGCAGCTTAGAAGCGTGGGGACAGGGAAGGACTGAAGCTTTCTTT.

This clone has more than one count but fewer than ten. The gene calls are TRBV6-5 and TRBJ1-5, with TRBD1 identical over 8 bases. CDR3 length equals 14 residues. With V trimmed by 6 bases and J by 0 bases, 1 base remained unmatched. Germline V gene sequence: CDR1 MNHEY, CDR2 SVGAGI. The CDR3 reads CASRDRDSNQPQHF. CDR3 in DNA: TGTGCCAGCAGGGACAGGGATAGCAATCAGCCCCAGCATTTT.

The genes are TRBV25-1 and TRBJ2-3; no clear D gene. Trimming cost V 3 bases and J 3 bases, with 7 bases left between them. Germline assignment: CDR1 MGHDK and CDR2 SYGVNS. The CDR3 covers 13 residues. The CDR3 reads CASSEKETDTQYF. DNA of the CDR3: TGTGCCAGCAGTGAGAAGGAGACAGATACGCAGTATTTT.

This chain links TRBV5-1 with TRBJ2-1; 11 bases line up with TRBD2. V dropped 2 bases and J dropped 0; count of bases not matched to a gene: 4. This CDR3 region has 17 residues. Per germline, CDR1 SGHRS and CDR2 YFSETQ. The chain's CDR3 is CASSFSGGASSYNEQFF. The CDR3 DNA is TGCGCCAGCAGCTTTAGCGGGGGGGCTAGCTCCTACAATGAGCAGTTCTTC.

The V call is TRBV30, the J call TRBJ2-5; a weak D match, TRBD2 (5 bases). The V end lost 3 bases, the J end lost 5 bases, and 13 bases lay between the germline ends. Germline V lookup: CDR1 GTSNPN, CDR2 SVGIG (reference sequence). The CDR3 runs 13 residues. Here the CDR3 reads CAWSETGVETQYF. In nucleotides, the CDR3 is TGTGCCTGGAGCGAGACCGGGGTGGAGACCCAGTACTTC.

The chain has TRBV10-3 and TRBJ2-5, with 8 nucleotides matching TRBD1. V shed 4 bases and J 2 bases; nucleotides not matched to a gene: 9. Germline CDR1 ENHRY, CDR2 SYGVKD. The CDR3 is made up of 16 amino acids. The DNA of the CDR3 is TGTGCCATCAGTGCCATGGGACAGGCGGCGCAAGAGACCCAGTACTTC. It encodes CAISAMGQAAQETQYF.